These T cell receptor beta chains were read from a single sample in a study of T cell repertoires in cytomegalovirus infection. TCRdb re-analysed the reads in MiXCR, keeping a single row per CDR3 protein. The sample lists around 530,000 distinct CDR3 sequences, 26% occurring once. The sample consisted of PBMCs. Receptor source: a human donor in good health (CMV status not recorded). Some clones in this sample may be carry-over from other donors' samples. The CDR3 runs from the conserved cysteine through the conserved F or W. Fields, in order: V gene, clone size, J gene, CDR3 protein. The size entry is marked missing in some rows and otherwise reads once, few, many or a size class.

v_call: TRBV6-2/TRBV6-3
clone_size: NA
j_call: TRBJ2-2
cdr3_aa: CAIWADTGELFF

v_call: TRBV7-2
clone_size: few
j_call: TRBJ2-3
cdr3_aa: CASSLGVLGPTDTQYF

v_call: TRBV11-1
clone_size: few
j_call: TRBJ2-2
cdr3_aa: CASSPGSGRAENTGELFF

v_call: TRBV20-1
clone_size: NA
j_call: TRBJ1-5
cdr3_aa: CSAREGSGPQHF

v_call: TRBV29-1
clone_size: many
j_call: TRBJ2-7
cdr3_aa: CSVQGGPNYEQYF

v_call: TRBV6-2/TRBV6-3
clone_size: few
j_call: TRBJ1-5
cdr3_aa: CASRGILGQPSNQPQHF

v_call: TRBV7-9
clone_size: once
j_call: TRBJ1-1
cdr3_aa: CASSLEGVPTEAFF

v_call: TRBV20-1
clone_size: once
j_call: TRBJ2-3
cdr3_aa: CSARAVSGTDTQYF

v_call: TRBV7-6
clone_size: few
j_call: TRBJ1-2
cdr3_aa: CASSPPEKVYGYTF

v_call: TRBV9
clone_size: many
j_call: TRBJ2-1
cdr3_aa: CASSVGTSGSMGDEQFF

v_call: TRBV20-1
clone_size: NA
j_call: TRBJ1-4
cdr3_aa: CSARSRGSNEKLFF

v_call: TRBV19
clone_size: NA
j_call: TRBJ1-5
cdr3_aa: CASSIRRGEQPQHF

v_call: TRBV28
clone_size: NA
j_call: TRBJ2-3
cdr3_aa: CASSIRTGVPTDTQYF

v_call: TRBV7-8
clone_size: many
j_call: TRBJ1-2
cdr3_aa: CASSMTADHYGYTF

v_call: TRBV20-1
clone_size: NA
j_call: TRBJ2-1
cdr3_aa: CSALDGQGYNEQFF

v_call: TRBV2
clone_size: NA
j_call: TRBJ2-3
cdr3_aa: CASIKRGLGTDTQYF

v_call: TRBV10-2
clone_size: NA
j_call: TRBJ2-6
cdr3_aa: CASRRSSLGPITSGANVLTF

v_call: TRBV11-2
clone_size: NA
j_call: TRBJ2-5
cdr3_aa: CASSRSGSQETQYF

v_call: TRBV12-3/TRBV12-4
clone_size: many
j_call: TRBJ1-5
cdr3_aa: CASTWGGAHQPQHF

v_call: TRBV29-1
clone_size: NA
j_call: TRBJ2-1
cdr3_aa: CSTEGGEQFF

v_call: TRBV15
clone_size: NA
j_call: TRBJ2-7
cdr3_aa: CATSRDLTSGRPYEQYF

v_call: TRBV19
clone_size: many
j_call: TRBJ2-2
cdr3_aa: CATTSRDRAAGELFF

v_call: TRBV5-4
clone_size: few
j_call: TRBJ2-1
cdr3_aa: CASSLSTGKTNEQFF

v_call: TRBV29-1
clone_size: NA
j_call: TRBJ1-2
cdr3_aa: CSAKNPDRDAESRYGYTF

v_call: TRBV7-8
clone_size: many
j_call: TRBJ1-5
cdr3_aa: CASSSGQSGNQPQHF

v_call: TRBV7-2
clone_size: many
j_call: TRBJ2-1
cdr3_aa: CASSLARSFGLNEQFF

v_call: TRBV9
clone_size: few
j_call: TRBJ2-5
cdr3_aa: CASSVASGQEDQETQYF

v_call: TRBV7-4
clone_size: many
j_call: TRBJ1-4
cdr3_aa: CASMPGHGEKLFF

v_call: TRBV6-2/TRBV6-3
clone_size: NA
j_call: TRBJ2-3
cdr3_aa: CASRQQGANTQYF

v_call: TRBV20-1
clone_size: NA
j_call: TRBJ1-5
cdr3_aa: CSASFSWAAEYSNQPQHF

v_call: TRBV7-2
clone_size: many
j_call: TRBJ1-1
cdr3_aa: CASSLDQGLITEAFF

v_call: TRBV7-9
clone_size: few
j_call: TRBJ2-1
cdr3_aa: CASSPGLLNNEQFF

v_call: TRBV7-2
clone_size: many
j_call: TRBJ2-7
cdr3_aa: CASSLDIWGEQYF

v_call: TRBV20-1
clone_size: NA
j_call: TRBJ2-3
cdr3_aa: CSPNQRVTDTQYF

v_call: TRBV19
clone_size: few
j_call: TRBJ2-3
cdr3_aa: CASSLDGLVADTQYF

v_call: TRBV11-3
clone_size: few
j_call: TRBJ1-3
cdr3_aa: CASSHGGVGNTIYF

v_call: TRBV23-1
clone_size: few
j_call: TRBJ1-5
cdr3_aa: CASNREDQPQHF

v_call: TRBV6-2/TRBV6-3
clone_size: many
j_call: TRBJ2-5
cdr3_aa: CASSLPGLARGTQYF

v_call: TRBV5-4
clone_size: NA
j_call: TRBJ2-5
cdr3_aa: CASSLDAGRETQYF

v_call: TRBV7-2
clone_size: many
j_call: TRBJ2-7
cdr3_aa: CASSLADLTSGGNYEQYF

v_call: TRBV7-2
clone_size: many
j_call: TRBJ2-2
cdr3_aa: CASSLGPITGELFF

v_call: TRBV14
clone_size: few
j_call: TRBJ1-2
cdr3_aa: CASSQVRTGNGYTF

v_call: TRBV29-1
clone_size: few
j_call: TRBJ1-6
cdr3_aa: CSVGEGLNNSPLHF

v_call: TRBV7-2
clone_size: NA
j_call: TRBJ2-3
cdr3_aa: CASSGYSTDTQYF

v_call: TRBV7-9
clone_size: NA
j_call: TRBJ1-1
cdr3_aa: CASSYTKEAFF

v_call: TRBV12-3/TRBV12-4
clone_size: NA
j_call: TRBJ1-2
cdr3_aa: CASSQTDYNYGYTF

v_call: TRBV7-8
clone_size: many
j_call: TRBJ1-1
cdr3_aa: CASSLGKGWGGTEAFF

v_call: TRBV6-5
clone_size: few
j_call: TRBJ1-1
cdr3_aa: CASSYLLYATEAFF

v_call: TRBV7-2
clone_size: NA
j_call: TRBJ2-7
cdr3_aa: CASSLVQVSVYEQYF

v_call: TRBV27
clone_size: NA
j_call: TRBJ2-5
cdr3_aa: CASASGSQETQYF

v_call: TRBV28
clone_size: few
j_call: TRBJ2-1
cdr3_aa: CAGERNNEQFF

v_call: TRBV7-2
clone_size: few
j_call: TRBJ2-5
cdr3_aa: CASSLGTGPETQYF

v_call: TRBV7-2
clone_size: few
j_call: TRBJ1-1
cdr3_aa: CASSPRPDRNTEAFF

v_call: TRBV24-1
clone_size: NA
j_call: TRBJ2-2
cdr3_aa: CATSDLSTGELFF

v_call: TRBV20-1
clone_size: NA
j_call: TRBJ2-1
cdr3_aa: CSARANWRPNEQFF

v_call: TRBV7-2
clone_size: many
j_call: TRBJ1-3
cdr3_aa: CASSSQGDARNTIYF

v_call: TRBV20-1
clone_size: NA
j_call: TRBJ2-7
cdr3_aa: CSARGIAGGVYEQYF